What follows are 16 T cell receptor beta chains derived from one specimen sequenced in a study of early T cells in non-severe SARS-CoV-2 infection. TCRdb re-derived calls from the 5' RACE reads in MiXCR, one entry per CDR3 protein. The sample consists of just under 65,000 distinct CDR3 sequences, approximately 10% of them appearing once. The material was whole blood, obtained at baseline. The receptor set was obtained from an adult who was a healthcare worker with PCR-confirmed SARS-CoV-2 infection or an uninfected control (not recorded which).

This clonotype was observed many times. The gene calls are TRBV7-2 and TRBJ1-6; 8 bases are a match to TRBD1. The CDR3 totals 15 residues. CDR1 SGHTA and CDR2 FQGNSA come from the germline V gene. The V and J ends lost 5 bases and 3 bases, in that order; junction bases with no gene match: 3. The CDR3 nucleotides are TGTGCCAGCAGCGCTACAGGGGGCTATAATTCACCCCTCCACTTT. Translating it yields CASSATGGYNSPLHF.

This clonotype has just a few counts. The genes are TRBV7-9 and TRBJ2-4; weak D call: TRBD1 (6 bases). The CDR3 length is 12 residues. The V gene lost 10 bases and the J gene lost 0 bases, with 7 bases spanning the gap. The V gene's germline CDR1 is SEHNR and CDR2 FQNEAQ (reference sequence). The CDR3 nucleotides read TGTGCCACCAGGGGAGCCAAAAACATTCAGTACTTC. Its protein product is CATRGAKNIQYF.

Only a few counts were recorded for this clonotype. The chain employs TRBV30 and TRBJ2-7; D is ambiguous. Trimming removed 0 bases at V and 0 bases at J, with 12 bases between. The length of the CDR3 is 15 residues. Germline V gene data show CDR1 as GTSNPN and CDR2 as SVGIG (reference sequence). The CDR3 sequence: CAWSVRGRASYEQYF. The CDR3, as DNA: TGTGCCTGGAGTGTACGAGGTAGGGCCTCCTACGAGCAGTACTTC.

This clonotype was counted a few times. The chain has TRBV29-1 and TRBJ2-1, with D perhaps being TRBD1 or TRBD2 (5 bases each). Trimming pared 7 bases from V and 4 bases from J, leaving 17 bases between. In germline, CDR1 is SQVTM, CDR2 ANQGSEA. The CDR3 length is 14 residues. CDR3 in amino acids: CSALGLASYNEQFF. The CDR3 DNA follows: TGCAGCGCCCTGGGGCTAGCATCTTACAATGAGCAGTTCTTC.

This clonotype has only a few counts. This rearrangement joins TRBV29-1 to TRBJ2-7; 9 bases align to TRBD1. Germline assignment: CDR1 SQVTM and CDR2 ANQGSEA. This CDR3 is 17 amino acids long. V lost 4 bases to trimming and J lost 2 bases; unmatched junction nucleotides: 15. CDR3 region: CSVVLSRGTGTTYEQYF. As DNA, the CDR3 is TGCAGCGTTGTTCTGTCGCGTGGGACAGGGACGACCTACGAGCAGTACTTC.

The sample holds many counts of this clonotype. The rearrangement uses TRBV5-8 and TRBJ1-2; 7 bases align to TRBD1. The J segment lost 5 bases and the V segment lost 0 bases, leaving 7 bases of the junction unmatched. This CDR3 has 15 amino acids. Germline CDR1 reads SGHTS; CDR2 reads YDEGEE. The CDR3 DNA follows: TGTGCCAGCAGCTTGGTTGCCAGGGGGATGTATGGCTACACCTTC. Its protein product is CASSLVARGMYGYTF.

This clonotype turned up a few times. DNA of the CDR3: TGTGCCAGCAGTGACTCGGCTAGCGGGGGGGATGAGCAGTTCTTC. Encoded protein: CASSDSASGGDEQFF. The chain combines TRBV6-4 with TRBJ2-1, with 12 bases matching TRBD2. Trimming at V came to 0 bases and at J to 8 bases, leaving 2 bases not matched to a gene. The CDR3 consists of 15 residues. The germline gives CDR1 MRHNA, CDR2 SNTAGT.

The V gene is TRBV19, the J gene TRBJ1-1, with D hard to call. The germline V gene encodes CDR1 LNHDA and CDR2 SQIVND (reference sequence). V lost 4 bases to trimming and J lost 1 base, with 10 bases between them. This CDR3 is built from 14 residues. As DNA, the CDR3 is TGTGCCAGTAGTAGGCTGGGAGCGAACACTGAAGCTTTCTTT. It yields the protein CASSRLGANTEAFF.

The chain carries TRBV10-3 and TRBJ2-7; the D gene is possibly TRBD2 (6 bases). The V end was cut by 6 bases, the J end by 3 bases, with 12 bases between. Germline loops: CDR1 ENHRY, CDR2 SYGVKD. The CDR3 runs 13 residues. Here the CDR3 DNA reads TGTGCCATCAGGGACGGAGGGTTCTACGAGCAGTACTTC. Translating gives CAIRDGGFYEQYF.

This clonotype was observed at least ten times. J is TRBJ2-3 and V is TRBV29-1; TRBD2 matches at 10 bases. The CDR3 is 14 amino acids. Trimming removed 4 bases from V and 2 bases from J; junction bases left unmatched: 3. CDR1 and CDR2 from the germline V gene are SQVTM and ANQGSEA. The CDR3 sequence: CSVASGGVTDTQYF. The DNA for the CDR3 is TGCAGCGTTGCTAGCGGGGGAGTCACAGATACGCAGTATTTT.

This clonotype was detected ten times or more. J is TRBJ1-2 and V is TRBV19; no firm D call. V lost 8 bases, J lost 8 bases, and 9 bases lay in between. This CDR3 is built from 10 residues. Germline V gene lookup returns CDR1 LNHDA and CDR2 SQIVND (reference sequence). The CDR3 sequence is CASGGYGYTF. CDR3 bases: TGTGCCAGTGGCGGGTACGGCTACACCTTC.

This clonotype showed up just a few times. The chain is built from TRBV3-1 and TRBJ2-7; 8 nucleotides line up with TRBD1. Germline trimming cut 4 bases from V and 3 bases from J; bases unmatched to any gene: 2. Germline V gene sequence: CDR1 LGHDT, CDR2 YNNKEL (reference sequence). The CDR3 length is 13 residues. The CDR3 here is CASSRQGSYEQYF. The CDR3 DNA is TGTGCCAGCAGCCGACAGGGGAGCTACGAGCAGTACTTC.

The chain carries TRBV30 and TRBJ2-4; D possibly matches TRBD1 or TRBD2 (5 bases each). V was clipped by 4 bases and J by 5 bases, with 12 bases between them. The CDR3 extends over 13 amino acids. Germline CDR1 and CDR2: GTSNPN and SVGIG (reference sequence). The CDR3 region has the DNA TGTGCCTGGAACGGGGCTCTTCAAAACATTCAGTACTTC. Its protein is CAWNGALQNIQYF.

The V and J genes are TRBV11-2 and TRBJ2-7; 12 nucleotides line up with TRBD2. This CDR3 spans 16 amino acids. V lost 2 bases and J lost 1; bases outside the gene matches: 3. From germline, CDR1 is SGHAT and CDR2 FQNNGV. The CDR3 loop reads CASSLSTSGGSYEQYF. In nucleotides, the CDR3 is TGTGCCAGCAGCTTATCCACTAGCGGGGGGTCCTACGAGCAGTACTTC.

The chain uses TRBV14 and TRBJ2-2, with D perhaps matching TRBD1 or TRBD2 (5 bases each). Looked up from germline, CDR1 is SGHDN and CDR2 is FVKESK. V was pared by 3 bases and J by 5 bases, with 16 bases between. This CDR3 region has 16 residues. The CDR3 region is CASSHLSRGSTGELFF. For the CDR3, the DNA is TGTGCCAGCAGCCATTTATCGAGGGGATCTACCGGGGAGCTGTTTTTT.

The J gene is TRBJ2-7, the V gene TRBV5-4; TRBD2 matches 13 bases. V lost 4 bases and J lost 4; bases outside the gene matches: 2. Per germline, CDR1 SGHNT and CDR2 YYREEE (reference sequence). The CDR3 length is 14 residues. The CDR3 bases are TGTGCCAGCAGCGGGACTAGCGGGAAGTACGAGCAGTACTTC. Protein product: CASSGTSGKYEQYF.